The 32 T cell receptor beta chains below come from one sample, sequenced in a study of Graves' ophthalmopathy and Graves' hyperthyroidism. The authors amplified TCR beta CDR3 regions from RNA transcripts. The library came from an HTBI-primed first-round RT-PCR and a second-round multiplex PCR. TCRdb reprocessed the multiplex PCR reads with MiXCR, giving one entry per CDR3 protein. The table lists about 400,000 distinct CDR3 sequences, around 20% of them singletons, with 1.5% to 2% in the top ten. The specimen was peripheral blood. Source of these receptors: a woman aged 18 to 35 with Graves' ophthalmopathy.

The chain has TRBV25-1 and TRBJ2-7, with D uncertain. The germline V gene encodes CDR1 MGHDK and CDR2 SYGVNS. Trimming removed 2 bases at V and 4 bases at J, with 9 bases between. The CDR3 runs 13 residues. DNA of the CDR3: TGTGCCAGCAGTGAAGACGGGCCATACGAGCAGTACTTC. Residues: CASSEDGPYEQYF.

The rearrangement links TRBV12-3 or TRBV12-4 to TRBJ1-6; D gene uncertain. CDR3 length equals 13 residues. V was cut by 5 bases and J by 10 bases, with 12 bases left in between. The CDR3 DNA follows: TGTGCCAGCAGTCCATTAGGCGGATCACCCCTCCACTTT. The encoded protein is CASSPLGGSPLHF.

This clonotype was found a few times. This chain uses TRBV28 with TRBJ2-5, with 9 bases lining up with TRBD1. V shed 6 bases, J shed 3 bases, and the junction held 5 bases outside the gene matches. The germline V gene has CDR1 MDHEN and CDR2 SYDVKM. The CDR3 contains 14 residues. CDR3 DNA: TGTGCCAGCAGGGGAACAGGGGGCAAAGAGACCCAGTACTTC. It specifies CASRGTGGKETQYF.

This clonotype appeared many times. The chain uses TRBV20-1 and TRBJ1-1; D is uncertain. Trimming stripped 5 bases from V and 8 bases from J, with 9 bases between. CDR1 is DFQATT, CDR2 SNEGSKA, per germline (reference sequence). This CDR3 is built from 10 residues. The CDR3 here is CSAPLREAFF. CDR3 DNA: TGCAGTGCTCCCTTAAGGGAAGCTTTCTTT.

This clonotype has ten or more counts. In nucleotides, the CDR3 is TGTGCCAGCAGCCTACAGGGCCCGGGCCCAACGGTGGATCAGCCCCAGCATTTT. Its protein is CASSLQGPGPTVDQPQHF. The genes are TRBV9 and TRBJ1-5; TRBD1 is a possible D gene (6 bases). Germline V CDR1 and CDR2: SGDLS, YYNGEE. V lost 4 bases to trimming and J lost 5 bases, with 25 bases between them. The CDR3 has 18 residues. The full variable domain, completed using reference TRBV9 and TRBJ1-5, is DSGVTQTPKHLITATGQRVTLRCSPRSGDLSVYWYQQSLDQGLQFLIQYYNGEERAKGNILERFSAQQFPDLHSELNLSSLELGDSALYFCASSLQGPGPTVDQPQHFGDGTRLSIL.

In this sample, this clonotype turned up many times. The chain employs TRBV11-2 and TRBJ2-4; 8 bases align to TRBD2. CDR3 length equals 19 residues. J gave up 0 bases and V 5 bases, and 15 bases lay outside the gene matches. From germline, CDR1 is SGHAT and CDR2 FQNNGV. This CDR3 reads CASSLPTGGRPLAKNIQYF. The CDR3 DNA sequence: TGTGCCAGCAGCCTGCCCACTGGCGGGAGGCCGCTAGCCAAAAACATTCAGTACTTC.

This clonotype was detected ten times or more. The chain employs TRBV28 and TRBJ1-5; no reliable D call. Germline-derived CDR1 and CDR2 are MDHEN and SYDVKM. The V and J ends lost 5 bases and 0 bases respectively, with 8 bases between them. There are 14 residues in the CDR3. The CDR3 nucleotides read TGTGCCAGCAGTATAGACAATAGCAATCAGCCCCAGCATTTT. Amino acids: CASSIDNSNQPQHF.

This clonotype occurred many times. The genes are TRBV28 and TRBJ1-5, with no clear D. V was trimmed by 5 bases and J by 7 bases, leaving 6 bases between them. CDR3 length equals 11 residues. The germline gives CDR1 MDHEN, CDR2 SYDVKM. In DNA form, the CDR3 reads TGTGCCAGCAGTGATGAACAGCCCCAGCATTTT. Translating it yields CASSDEQPQHF.

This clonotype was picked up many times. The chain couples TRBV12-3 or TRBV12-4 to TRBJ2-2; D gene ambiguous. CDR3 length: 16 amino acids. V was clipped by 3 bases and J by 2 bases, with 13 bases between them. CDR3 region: CASSFGGSRNTGELFF. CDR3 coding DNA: TGTGCCAGCAGTTTTGGTGGGTCCAGAAACACCGGGGAGCTGTTTTTT.

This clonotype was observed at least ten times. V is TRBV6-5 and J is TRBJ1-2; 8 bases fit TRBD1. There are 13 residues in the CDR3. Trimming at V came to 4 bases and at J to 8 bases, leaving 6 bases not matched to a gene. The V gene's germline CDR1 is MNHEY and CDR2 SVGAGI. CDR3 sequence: CASSSRQGFGYTF. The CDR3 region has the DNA TGTGCCAGCAGTTCCCGACAGGGGTTCGGCTACACCTTC.

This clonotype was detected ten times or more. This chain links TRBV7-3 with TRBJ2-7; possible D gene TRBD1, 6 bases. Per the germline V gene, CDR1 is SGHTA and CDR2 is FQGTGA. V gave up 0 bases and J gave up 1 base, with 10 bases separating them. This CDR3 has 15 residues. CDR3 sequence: CASSLTDSPSYEQYF. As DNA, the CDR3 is TGTGCCAGCAGCTTAACGGACAGCCCTTCCTACGAGCAGTACTTC. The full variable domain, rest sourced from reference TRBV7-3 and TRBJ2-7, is GAGVSQTPSNKVTEKGKYVELRCDPISGHTALYWYRQSLGQGPEFLIYFQGTGAADDSGLPNDRFFAVRPEGSVSTLKIQRTERGDSAVYLCASSLTDSPSYEQYFGPGTRLTVT.

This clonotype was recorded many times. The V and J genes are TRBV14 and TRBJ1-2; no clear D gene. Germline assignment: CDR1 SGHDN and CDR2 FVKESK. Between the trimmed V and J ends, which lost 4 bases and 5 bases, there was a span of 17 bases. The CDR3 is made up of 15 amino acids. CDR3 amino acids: CASSPHQGTNYGYTF. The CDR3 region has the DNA TGTGCCAGCAGCCCCCACCAAGGAACCAATTATGGCTACACCTTC.

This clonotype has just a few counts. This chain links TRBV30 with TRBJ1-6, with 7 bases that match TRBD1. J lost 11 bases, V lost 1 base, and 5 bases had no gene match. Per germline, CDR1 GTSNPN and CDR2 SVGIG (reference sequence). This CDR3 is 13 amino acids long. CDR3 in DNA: TGTGCCTGGAGTGGACAGGGATATCCACCCCTCCACTTT. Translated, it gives CAWSGQGYPPLHF.

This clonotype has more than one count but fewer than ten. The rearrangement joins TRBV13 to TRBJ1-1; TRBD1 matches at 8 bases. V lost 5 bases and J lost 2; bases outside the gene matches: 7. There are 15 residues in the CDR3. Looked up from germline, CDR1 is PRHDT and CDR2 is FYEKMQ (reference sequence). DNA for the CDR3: TGTGCCAGCAGCCGTTACAGGGGGTTTAACACTGAAGCTTTCTTT. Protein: CASSRYRGFNTEAFF.

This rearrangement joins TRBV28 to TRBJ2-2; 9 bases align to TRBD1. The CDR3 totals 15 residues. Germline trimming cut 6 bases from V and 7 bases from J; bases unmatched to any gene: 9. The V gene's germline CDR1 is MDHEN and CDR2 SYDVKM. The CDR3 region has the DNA TGTGCCAGCAGCCTGGGGACAGGGCAAGACGGGGAGCTGTTTTTT. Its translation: CASSLGTGQDGELFF.

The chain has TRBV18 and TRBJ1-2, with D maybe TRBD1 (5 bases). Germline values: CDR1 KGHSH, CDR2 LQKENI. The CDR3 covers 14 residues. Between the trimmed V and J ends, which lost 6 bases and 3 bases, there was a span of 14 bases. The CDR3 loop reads CASSDVRADYGYTF. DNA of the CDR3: TGTGCCAGCTCCGATGTCAGGGCGGACTATGGCTACACCTTC.

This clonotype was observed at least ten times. CDR3 nucleotide sequence: TGTGCCAGCAGTCCGCTCGCCAGGACCTCTGAAGCTTTCTTT. Protein sequence: CASSPLARTSEAFF. V gene TRBV28 combines with J gene TRBJ1-1, with D unclear. This CDR3 contains 14 residues. Trimming stripped 5 bases from V and 6 bases from J, with 16 bases between. From germline, CDR1 is MDHEN and CDR2 SYDVKM.

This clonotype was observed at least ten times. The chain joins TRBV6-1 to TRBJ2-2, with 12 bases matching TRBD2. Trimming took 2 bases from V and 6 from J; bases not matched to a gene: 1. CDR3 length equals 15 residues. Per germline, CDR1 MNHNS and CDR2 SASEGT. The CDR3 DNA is TGTGCCAGCAGTGAACTAGCGGGGGGGCCCGGGGAGCTGTTTTTT. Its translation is CASSELAGGPGELFF.

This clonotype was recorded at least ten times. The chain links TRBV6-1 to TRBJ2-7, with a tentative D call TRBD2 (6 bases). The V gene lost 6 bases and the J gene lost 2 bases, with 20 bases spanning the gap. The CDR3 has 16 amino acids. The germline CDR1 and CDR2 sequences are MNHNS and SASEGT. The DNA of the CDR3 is TGTGCCAGCAGAACTCACCCGGGGGAAGCCACCTACGAGCAGTACTTC. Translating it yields CASRTHPGEATYEQYF.

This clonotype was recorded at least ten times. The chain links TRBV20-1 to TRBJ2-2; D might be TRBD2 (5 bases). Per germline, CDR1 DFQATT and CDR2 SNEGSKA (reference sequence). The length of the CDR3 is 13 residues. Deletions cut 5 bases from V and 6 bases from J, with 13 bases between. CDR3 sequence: CSAPVEGAGELFF. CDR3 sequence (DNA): TGCAGTGCTCCGGTCGAGGGCGCCGGGGAGCTGTTTTTT.

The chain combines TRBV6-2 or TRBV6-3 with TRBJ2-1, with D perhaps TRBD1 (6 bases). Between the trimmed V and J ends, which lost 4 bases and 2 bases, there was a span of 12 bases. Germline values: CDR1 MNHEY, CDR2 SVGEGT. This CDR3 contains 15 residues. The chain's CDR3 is CASSSRQGPYNEQFF. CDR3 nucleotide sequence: TGTGCCAGCAGTTCTAGGCAGGGGCCCTACAATGAGCAGTTCTTC.

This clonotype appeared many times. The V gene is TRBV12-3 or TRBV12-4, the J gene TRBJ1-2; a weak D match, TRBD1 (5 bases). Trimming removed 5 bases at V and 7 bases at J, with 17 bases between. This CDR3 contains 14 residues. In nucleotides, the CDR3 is TGTGCCAGCAGTCTGGGGGGAGTTCCTCGTGGCTACACCTTC. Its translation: CASSLGGVPRGYTF.

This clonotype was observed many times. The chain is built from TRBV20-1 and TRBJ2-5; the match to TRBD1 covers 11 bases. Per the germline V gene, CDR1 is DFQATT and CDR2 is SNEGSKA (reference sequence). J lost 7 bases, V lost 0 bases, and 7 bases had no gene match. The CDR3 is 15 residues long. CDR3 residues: CSARDRGGQGGTQYF. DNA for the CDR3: TGCAGTGCTAGAGATCGGGGGGGACAGGGGGGGACCCAGTACTTC.

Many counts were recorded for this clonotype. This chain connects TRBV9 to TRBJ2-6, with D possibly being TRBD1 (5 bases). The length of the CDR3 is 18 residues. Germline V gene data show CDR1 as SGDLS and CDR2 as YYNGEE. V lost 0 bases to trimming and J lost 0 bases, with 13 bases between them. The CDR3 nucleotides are TGTGCCAGCAGCGTAGGGGCAGGGCGCCTCTCTGGGGCCAACGTCCTGACTTTC. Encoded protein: CASSVGAGRLSGANVLTF.

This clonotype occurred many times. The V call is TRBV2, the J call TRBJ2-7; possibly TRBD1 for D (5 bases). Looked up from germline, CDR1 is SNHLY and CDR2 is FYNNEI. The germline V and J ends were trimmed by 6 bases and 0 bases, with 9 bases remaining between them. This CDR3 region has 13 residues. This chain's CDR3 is CASSRTLSYEQYF. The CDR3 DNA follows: TGTGCCAGCAGCCGGACACTCTCCTACGAGCAGTACTTC.

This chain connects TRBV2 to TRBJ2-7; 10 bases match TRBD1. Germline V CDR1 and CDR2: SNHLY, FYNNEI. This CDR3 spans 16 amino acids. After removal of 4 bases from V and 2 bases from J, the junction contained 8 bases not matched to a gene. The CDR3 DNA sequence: TGTGCCAGCAGTGGGTCGGACAGGGGGATCCCCTACGAGCAGTACTTC. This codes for CASSGSDRGIPYEQYF.

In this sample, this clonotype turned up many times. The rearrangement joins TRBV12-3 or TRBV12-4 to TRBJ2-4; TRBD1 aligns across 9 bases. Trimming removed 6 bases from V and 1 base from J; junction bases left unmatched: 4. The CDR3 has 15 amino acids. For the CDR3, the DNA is TGTGCCAGCAGCCGGACAGGGGTGGCCAAAAACATTCAGTACTTC. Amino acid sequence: CASSRTGVAKNIQYF.

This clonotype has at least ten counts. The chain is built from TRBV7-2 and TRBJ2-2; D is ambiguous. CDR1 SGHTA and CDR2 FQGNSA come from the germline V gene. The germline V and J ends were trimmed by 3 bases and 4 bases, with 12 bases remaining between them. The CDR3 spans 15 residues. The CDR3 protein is CASSFTLSLTGELFF. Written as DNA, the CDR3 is TGTGCCAGCAGCTTTACCCTATCACTCACCGGGGAGCTGTTTTTT. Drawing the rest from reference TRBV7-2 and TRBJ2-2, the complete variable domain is GAGVSQSPSNKVTEKGKDVELRCDPISGHTALYWYRQSLGQGLEFLIYFQGNSAPDKSGLPSDRFSAERTGGSVSTLTIQRTQQEDSAVYLCASSFTLSLTGELFFGEGSRLTVL.

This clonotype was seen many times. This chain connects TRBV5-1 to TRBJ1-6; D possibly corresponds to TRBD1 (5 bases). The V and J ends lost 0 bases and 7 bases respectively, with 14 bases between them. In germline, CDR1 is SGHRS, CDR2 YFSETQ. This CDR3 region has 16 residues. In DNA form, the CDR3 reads TGCGCCAGCAGCTTGGCGTTAGGGGCCATCAATTCACCCCTCCACTTT. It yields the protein CASSLALGAINSPLHF.

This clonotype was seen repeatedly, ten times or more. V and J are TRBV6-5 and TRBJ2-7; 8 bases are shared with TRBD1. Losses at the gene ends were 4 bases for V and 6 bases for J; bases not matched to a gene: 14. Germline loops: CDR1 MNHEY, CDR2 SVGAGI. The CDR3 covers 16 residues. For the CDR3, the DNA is TGTGCCAGCAGTTCCGGGGGACAGGTATCGAGTATCGAGCAGTACTTC. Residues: CASSSGGQVSSIEQYF.

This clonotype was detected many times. DNA of the CDR3: TGTGCCAGCAGACTAACAGGGTGGCACAAAAACATTCAGTACTTC. It translates to CASRLTGWHKNIQYF. This sequence joins TRBV6-1 and TRBJ2-4; possible D gene TRBD1, 6 bases. The CDR3 totals 15 residues. V gave up 6 bases and J gave up 3 bases, with 15 bases separating them. Germline V CDR1 and CDR2: MNHNS, SASEGT.

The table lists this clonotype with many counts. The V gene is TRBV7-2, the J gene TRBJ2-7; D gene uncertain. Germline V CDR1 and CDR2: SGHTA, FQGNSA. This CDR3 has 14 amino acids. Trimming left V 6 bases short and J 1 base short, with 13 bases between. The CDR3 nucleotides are TGTGCCAGCAGTTCCCAAGTGTTATCCTACGAGCAGTACTTC. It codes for CASSSQVLSYEQYF. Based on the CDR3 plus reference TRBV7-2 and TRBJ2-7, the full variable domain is GAGVSQSPSNKVTEKGKDVELRCDPISGHTALYWYRQSLGQGLEFLIYFQGNSAPDKSGLPSDRFSAERTGGSVSTLTIQRTQQEDSAVYLCASSSQVLSYEQYFGPGTRLTVT.